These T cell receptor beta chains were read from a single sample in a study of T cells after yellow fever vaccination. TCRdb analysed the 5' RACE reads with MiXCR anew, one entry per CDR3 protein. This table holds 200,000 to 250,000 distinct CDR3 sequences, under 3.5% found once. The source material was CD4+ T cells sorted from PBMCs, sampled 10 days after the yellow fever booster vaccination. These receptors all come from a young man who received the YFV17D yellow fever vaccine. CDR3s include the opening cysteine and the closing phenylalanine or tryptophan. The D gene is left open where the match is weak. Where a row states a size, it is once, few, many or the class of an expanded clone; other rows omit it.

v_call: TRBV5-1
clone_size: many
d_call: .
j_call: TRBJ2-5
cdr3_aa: CASRGTPNDRQETQYF
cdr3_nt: TGCGCCAGCAGGGGGACACCCAATGACCGCCAAGAGACCCAGTACTTC

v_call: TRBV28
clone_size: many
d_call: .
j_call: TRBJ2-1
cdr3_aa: CASRITNEQFF
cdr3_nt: TGTGCCAGCAGAATCACCAATGAGCAGTTCTTC

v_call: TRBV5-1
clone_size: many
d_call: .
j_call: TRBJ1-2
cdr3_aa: CASSLVRGSNYGYTF
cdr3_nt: TGCGCCAGCAGCTTGGTACGGGGTTCTAACTATGGCTACACCTTC

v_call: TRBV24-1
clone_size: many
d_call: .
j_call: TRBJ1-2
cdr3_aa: CATSDSDRRWTF
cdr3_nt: TGTGCCACCAGTGATTCCGACAGGAGGTGGACCTTC

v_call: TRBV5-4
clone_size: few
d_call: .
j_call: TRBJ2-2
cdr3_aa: CASSPDITGELFF
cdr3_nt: TGTGCCAGCAGCCCGGACATCACCGGGGAGCTGTTTTTT

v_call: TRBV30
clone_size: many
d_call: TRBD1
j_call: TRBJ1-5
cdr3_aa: CAWSGDSNNQPQHF
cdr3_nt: TGTGCCTGGAGTGGGGACAGTAACAATCAGCCCCAGCATTTT

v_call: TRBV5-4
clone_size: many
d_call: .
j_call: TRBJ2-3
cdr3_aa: CASIPGAGGGTDTQYF
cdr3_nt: TGTGCCAGCATCCCGGGGGCAGGAGGGGGCACAGATACGCAGTATTTT

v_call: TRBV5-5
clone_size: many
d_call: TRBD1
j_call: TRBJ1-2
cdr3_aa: CASSYGQGGGYTF
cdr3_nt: TGTGCCAGCAGTTATGGACAGGGAGGCGGCTACACCTTC

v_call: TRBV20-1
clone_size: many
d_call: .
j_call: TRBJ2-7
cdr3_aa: CSASFRGATYEQYF
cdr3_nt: TGCAGTGCTAGCTTTCGGGGGGCGACCTACGAGCAGTACTTC

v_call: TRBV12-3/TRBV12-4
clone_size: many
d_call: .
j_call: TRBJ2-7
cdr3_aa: CASSPGGASYEQYF
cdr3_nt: TGTGCCAGCAGCCCTGGCGGGGCATCCTACGAGCAGTACTTC

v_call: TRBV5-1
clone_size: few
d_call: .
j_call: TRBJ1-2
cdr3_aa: CASSLGFTGDYGYTF
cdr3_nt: TGCGCCAGCAGCTTGGGGTTCACAGGAGACTATGGCTACACCTTC

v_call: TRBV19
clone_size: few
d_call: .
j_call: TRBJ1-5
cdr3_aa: CASSDLREESFNQPQHF
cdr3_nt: TGTGCCAGTAGTGACCTCCGGGAAGAAAGTTTCAATCAGCCCCAGCATTTT

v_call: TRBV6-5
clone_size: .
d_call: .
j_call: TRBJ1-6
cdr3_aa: CASSSPIQGMNSPLHF
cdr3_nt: TGTGCCAGCAGTTCCCCTATACAGGGTATGAATTCACCCCTCCACTTT

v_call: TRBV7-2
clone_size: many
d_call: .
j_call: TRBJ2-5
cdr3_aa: CASSPSVTDKETQYF
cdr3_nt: TGTGCCAGCAGCCCCTCTGTGACAGATAAAGAGACCCAGTACTTC

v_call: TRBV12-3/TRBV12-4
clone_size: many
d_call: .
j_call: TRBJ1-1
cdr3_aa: CASSFKGFAFF
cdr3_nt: TGTGCCAGCAGTTTCAAGGGTTTCGCTTTCTTT

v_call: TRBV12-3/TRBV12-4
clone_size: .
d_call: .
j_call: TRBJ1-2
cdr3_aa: CASSLIRGRNYGYTF
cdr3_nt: TGTGCCAGCAGCTTGATTCGGGGACGGAACTATGGCTACACCTTC

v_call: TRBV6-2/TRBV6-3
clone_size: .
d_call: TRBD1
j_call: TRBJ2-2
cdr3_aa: CASNDRVYTGELFF
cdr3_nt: TGTGCCAGCAACGACAGGGTCTACACCGGGGAGCTGTTTTTT

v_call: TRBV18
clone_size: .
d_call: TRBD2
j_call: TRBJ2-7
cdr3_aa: CASSRNQAGEGSYEQYF
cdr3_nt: TGTGCCAGCTCACGCAATCAGGCCGGGGAGGGCTCCTACGAGCAGTACTTC

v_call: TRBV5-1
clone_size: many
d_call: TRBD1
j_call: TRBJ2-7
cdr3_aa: CASSPGGQGNEQYF
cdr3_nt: TGCGCCAGCAGCCCGGGAGGACAGGGGAACGAGCAGTACTTC

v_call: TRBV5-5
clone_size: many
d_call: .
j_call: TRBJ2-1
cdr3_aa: CASSLDLGLRWLEQFF
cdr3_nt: TGTGCCAGCAGCTTAGATTTGGGACTGCGATGGTTGGAGCAGTTCTTC

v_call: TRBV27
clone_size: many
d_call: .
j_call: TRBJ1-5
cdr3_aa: CASSLSRQNQPQHF
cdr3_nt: TGTGCCAGCAGTTTATCAAGACAGAATCAGCCCCAGCATTTT

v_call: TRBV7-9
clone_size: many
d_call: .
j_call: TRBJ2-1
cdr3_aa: CASSIFDNNEQFF
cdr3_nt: TGTGCCAGCAGCATATTCGACAACAATGAGCAGTTCTTC

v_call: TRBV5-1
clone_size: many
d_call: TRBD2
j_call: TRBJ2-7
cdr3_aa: CASSPPPGLAGAYEQYF
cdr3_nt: TGCGCCAGCAGCCCCCCCCCGGGACTAGCGGGGGCCTACGAGCAGTACTTC

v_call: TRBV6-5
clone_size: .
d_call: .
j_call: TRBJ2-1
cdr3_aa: CASSYSMPQVNEQFF
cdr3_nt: TGTGCCAGCAGTTACTCGATGCCGCAGGTCAATGAGCAGTTCTTC

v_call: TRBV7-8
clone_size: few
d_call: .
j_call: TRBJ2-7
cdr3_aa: CASSSDVPYEQYF
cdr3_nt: TGTGCCAGCAGCTCGGACGTACCCTACGAGCAGTACTTC

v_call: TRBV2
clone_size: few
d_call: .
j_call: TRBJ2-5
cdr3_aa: CASSNRQKETQYF
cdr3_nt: TGTGCCAGCAGCAACCGACAGAAAGAGACCCAGTACTTC